What follows are 27 T cell receptor beta chains derived from one specimen sequenced in a study of CXCR3-negative and CXCR3-positive naive CD8 T cells. Study findings and constraints: CXCR3-positive naive cells had TRB CDR3s that were more hydrophobic than CXCR3-negative naive cells had.

Through 5' RACE with UMI labels, the TRB cDNA libraries were prepared. Each CDR3 protein gets one entry in TCRdb, which reprocessed the 5' RACE reads and gives no DNA. This sample contains about 98,000 distinct CDR3 sequences. These receptors have no known antigen. The specimen sequenced was naive CXCR3+ CD8+ T cells from blood. Subset of the sample: CD45RO-CCR7+CD27+CD95- naive CD8+ T cells expressing CXCR3 (TNR3+). These receptors originate from a human donor in good health. Some clones in this sample may be carry-over from other donors' samples.

CDR3 residues: CASSVRASSYNEQFF. The chain links TRBV9 to TRBJ2-1. Per germline, CDR1 SGDLS and CDR2 YYNGEE. The CDR3 length is 15 residues.

The chain couples TRBV4-1 to TRBJ1-1; TCRdb designates TRBD1, a call that cannot be tested without DNA. Germline CDR1 and CDR2: MGHRA and YSYEKL. The CDR3 consists of 15 residues. CDR3: CASSQTQGAWTEAFF.

This chain uses TRBV7-9 with TRBJ1-1; TCRdb's D call of TRBD1 is untestable without DNA. The germline gives CDR1 SEHNR, CDR2 FQNEAQ (reference sequence). This CDR3 spans 16 amino acids. This CDR3 is CASSTRQGAGNTEAFF. The full variable domain, with the rest looked up from reference TRBV7-9 and TRBJ1-1, is DTGVSQNPRHKITKRGQNVTFRCDPISEHNRLYWYRQTLGQGPEFLTYFQNEAQLEKSRLLSDRFSAERPKGSFSTLEIQRTEQGDSAMYLCASSTRQGAGNTEAFFGQGTRLTVV.

V usage is TRBV11-3 and J usage is TRBJ2-7; TCRdb's D call of TRBD2 is untestable without DNA. The CDR3 is 15 residues long. Germline-derived CDR1 and CDR2 are SGHNT and YENEEA. The CDR3 region is CASSPWSGGAYEQYF.

The V gene is TRBV11-2, the J gene TRBJ2-5; TCRdb lists TRBD1, though no DNA is available to test this call. Per germline, CDR1 SGHAT and CDR2 FQNNGV. The CDR3 has 16 amino acids. CDR3: CASSLHPGQGSETQYF.

V and J are TRBV29-1 and TRBJ1-4; TCRdb indicates TRBD1, and absent DNA this call remains unverified. CDR1 is SQVTM, CDR2 ANQGSEA, per germline. This CDR3 has 20 residues. The CDR3 here is CSVELVNPGATLPTNEKLFF.

This chain uses TRBV6-4 with TRBJ2-2; with no DNA, the TCRdb D assignment of TRBD1 cannot be verified. Germline CDR1 and CDR2: MRHNA and SNTAGT. CDR3 length: 14 amino acids. This CDR3 reads CASTPGQGPGELFF.

The chain uses TRBV5-1 and TRBJ2-7; the D call of TRBD1 rests on TCRdb alone, since no DNA is present to check it. Per germline, CDR1 SGHRS and CDR2 YFSETQ. The CDR3 has 13 residues. CDR3 residues: CASSLDREDEQYF.

The gene calls are TRBV5-1 and TRBJ2-4; with no DNA, the TCRdb D assignment of TRBD1 cannot be verified. Germline CDR1 SGHRS, CDR2 YFSETQ. The CDR3 has 13 amino acids. This CDR3 is CASSPVGENIQYF.

V gene TRBV7-8 combines with J gene TRBJ2-7; as DNA is missing, the TRBD2 call by TCRdb cannot be tested. The CDR3 sequence is 15 residues long. Germline V gene data show CDR1 as SGHVS and CDR2 as FQNEAQ. The CDR3: CASSLFLAGTYEQYF.

CDR3 residues: CASSLSGTGFAEQYF. The V call is TRBV7-4, the J call TRBJ2-7; the D gene TCRdb calls, TRBD1, cannot be checked with no DNA. The CDR3 consists of 15 residues. Germline loops: CDR1 SGHVT, CDR2 SQSDAQ.

This chain connects TRBV3-1 to TRBJ2-1; TCRdb lists TRBD1, though no DNA is available to test this call. The CDR3 spans 15 residues. Germline V lookup: CDR1 LGHDT, CDR2 YNNKEL (reference sequence). The CDR3 here is CASSHTGLSYNEQFF.

The chain is built from TRBV6-2 or TRBV6-3 and TRBJ2-2; there is no DNA to check the TCRdb D call of TRBD2. Germline-derived CDR1 and CDR2 are MNHEY and SVGEGT. The CDR3 has 14 residues. The CDR3 reads CASSYTGPAGELFF.

The chain couples TRBV10-2 to TRBJ2-5; absent DNA, TCRdb's TRBD1 call cannot be checked. CDR3 size: 13 residues. Germline loops: CDR1 WSHSY, CDR2 SAAADI. Here the CDR3 reads CASSGDIWETQYF.

This chain links TRBV7-6 with TRBJ2-7; TCRdb outputs TRBD2, but without DNA this stays unchecked. The CDR3 sequence is 16 residues long. In germline, CDR1 is SGHVS, CDR2 FNYEAQ. Here the CDR3 reads CASSGGTSGPVYEQYF.

The rearrangement uses TRBV19 and TRBJ2-7; TCRdb's D call, TRBD1, is unchecked because there is no DNA. The CDR3 covers 14 residues. Germline lookup yields CDR1 LNHDA and CDR2 SQIVND (reference sequence). CDR3 region: CASSSTGGTYEQYF.

The genes are TRBV12-3 or TRBV12-4 and TRBJ2-3. The CDR3 has 15 residues. The CDR3 loop is CASSLPSDSTDTQYF.

The gene calls are TRBV6-9 and TRBJ1-5; TCRdb gives TRBD1 as the D gene, but with no DNA this cannot be confirmed. Per germline, CDR1 MNHGY and CDR2 SVAAGI. This CDR3 has 15 amino acids. CDR3 sequence reads: CASIQEFYSNQPQHF.

This chain connects TRBV28 to TRBJ2-5; TCRdb calls TRBD1, which cannot be checked without DNA. This CDR3 has 16 residues. The germline CDR1 and CDR2 sequences are MDHEN and SYDVKM. The CDR3 spells CASNPGQGDFGETQYF.

The chain couples TRBV7-6 to TRBJ1-1. The CDR3 runs to 15 residues. Per the germline V gene, CDR1 is SGHVS and CDR2 is FNYEAQ. The CDR3 sequence: CASSLDDGMNTEAFF.

The chain joins TRBV2 to TRBJ2-4. This CDR3 is 15 amino acids long. Germline CDR1 is SNHLY and CDR2 is FYNNEI. The CDR3 spells CASSEFLVAKNIQYF.

The chain has TRBV7-9 and TRBJ2-7. The CDR3 loop spans 12 amino acids. Germline CDR1 SEHNR, CDR2 FQNEAQ (reference sequence). CDR3 residues: CASSFSLGEQYF.

The genes are TRBV12-3 or TRBV12-4 and TRBJ2-1; TCRdb returns TRBD1, unconfirmable since there is no DNA. There are 15 residues in the CDR3. The CDR3 protein is CASSLGRAPYNEQFF.

The chain employs TRBV25-1 and TRBJ2-5; TCRdb selects TRBD2, and the lack of DNA leaves this call unchecked. The length of the CDR3 is 15 residues. Germline-derived CDR1 and CDR2 are MGHDK and SYGVNS. CDR3 sequence reads: CASSDLAGRQETQYF.

V is TRBV23-1 and J is TRBJ2-3; checking the TCRdb D call of TRBD1 is not possible without DNA. TRBV23-1 is reported as an ORF; its role is uncertain. The CDR3 is 12 amino acids. CDR3 protein: CASSRDSDTQYF.

This CDR3 reads CASSLIRDRVYGVEQFF. The V and J genes are TRBV7-9 and TRBJ2-1; the TCRdb call, TRBD1, lacks DNA for checking. This CDR3 spans 17 amino acids. Germline V lookup: CDR1 SEHNR, CDR2 FQNEAQ (reference sequence). Looking up the rest from reference TRBV7-9 and TRBJ2-1 gives the full variable domain: DTGVSQNPRHKITKRGQNVTFRCDPISEHNRLYWYRQTLGQGPEFLTYFQNEAQLEKSRLLSDRFSAERPKGSFSTLEIQRTEQGDSAMYLCASSLIRDRVYGVEQFFGPGTRLTVL.

V is TRBV6-5 and J is TRBJ2-3. The CDR3 spans 14 residues. Germline V gene data show CDR1 as MNHEY and CDR2 as SVGAGI. The CDR3 sequence: CAGSSHGSTDTQYF.